These T cell receptor beta chains were read from a single sample in a study of T cells after yellow fever vaccination. TCRdb re-called the 5' RACE reads through MiXCR, storing one row per CDR3 protein. In the table there are 450,000 to 550,000 distinct CDR3 sequences, about a fifth of which are singletons. Sequencing used PBMCs, obtained roughly 20 days after the first yellow fever vaccination. The receptors come from a man in his late teens or twenties who received the YFV17D yellow fever vaccine. The CDR3 runs from the conserved cysteine through the conserved F or W. The D gene is left open where the match is weak. For some rows the clone size is stated as once, few or many, or as a class when expanded; others skip it.

>TRBJ2-7|TRBV19|.|TRBD1
TGTGCCAGTCGGGACAGGGCCACTTACGAGCAGTACTTC
CASRDRATYEQYF
>TRBJ2-7|TRBV7-9|many|.
TGTGCCAGCAGCAAACAGATTTACGAGCAGTACTTC
CASSKQIYEQYF
>TRBJ1-2|TRBV6-6|few|.
TGTGCCAGCAGGGGGGTTATTACGGATGGCTACACCTTC
CASRGVITDGYTF
>TRBJ2-2|TRBV5-4|.|TRBD2
TGTGCCAGCAGCCCCGGGGGGGCTATGAACACCGGGGAGCTGTTTTTT
CASSPGGAMNTGELFF
>TRBJ2-1|TRBV7-9|.|TRBD2
TGTGCCAGCAGCTCGAGGGTGTCAGCGGGGAACTACAATGAGCAGTTCTTC
CASSSRVSAGNYNEQFF
>TRBJ1-5|TRBV27|few|.
TGTGCCAGCAGTTTATCCCCTCATCAGCCCCAGCATTTT
CASSLSPHQPQHF
>TRBJ2-3|TRBV4-1|.|TRBD2
TGCGCCAGCAGCCAAAGGGGATGGACTAGTGGGAGCACAGATACGCAGTATTTT
CASSQRGWTSGSTDTQYF
>TRBJ2-7|TRBV6-1|.|.
TGTGCCAGCAGTCCACACTCGAGAGGGACATTTACCTACGAGCAGTACTTC
CASSPHSRGTFTYEQYF
>TRBJ2-2|TRBV13|.|TRBD1
TGTGCCAACAGCAGTACAGGGGATGTTGCCGGGGAGCTGTTTTTT
CANSSTGDVAGELFF
>TRBJ1-5|TRBV10-3|few|.
TGTGCCATCAGTGAGGTTGCGGGAAAACAGCCCCAGCATTTT
CAISEVAGKQPQHF
>TRBJ2-5|TRBV7-9|.|.
TGTGCCAGCAGACAGTATCAGGGTGAGACCCAGTACTTC
CASRQYQGETQYF
>TRBJ2-1|TRBV6-2/TRBV6-3|.|TRBD2
TGTGCCAGCAGTTACCGGACTAGCGGGGGCGTGTCCTACAATGAGCAGTTCTTC
CASSYRTSGGVSYNEQFF
>TRBJ1-5|TRBV20-1|.|.
TGCAGTGCTAGAGTCCCCGAGGGGCGTTGGGGCAATCAGCCCCAGCATTTT
CSARVPEGRWGNQPQHF
>TRBJ1-1|TRBV6-5|.|.
TGTGCCAGCAGTTATCCGGGACGCCCGAACACTGAAGCTTTCTTT
CASSYPGRPNTEAFF
>TRBJ2-1|TRBV7-2|few|.
TGTGCCAGCAGCTTCCCCCAGGGCAGGGGCTCCTACAATGAGCAGTTCTTC
CASSFPQGRGSYNEQFF
>TRBJ2-1|TRBV5-1|.|.
TGCGCCAGCTCGGGTTTCAGGAATGAGCAGTTCTTC
CASSGFRNEQFF
>TRBJ2-2|TRBV20-1|few|.
TGCAGTGCTAGAATTGGGGGGCCGGGGACCGGGGAGCTGTTTTTT
CSARIGGPGTGELFF
>TRBJ2-5|TRBV6-1|few|TRBD1
TGTGCCAGCAGGGGACAGGCCCAAGAGACCCAGTACTTC
CASRGQAQETQYF
>TRBJ2-3|TRBV20-1|.|TRBD2
TGCAGTGCTCGTAGCGGGGTCACAGATACGCAGTATTTT
CSARSGVTDTQYF
>TRBJ2-1|TRBV4-2|.|TRBD1
TGTGCCAGCAGCCAAGGGATTGCGGTGACAGGGGGATACAATGAGCAGTTCTTC
CASSQGIAVTGGYNEQFF
>TRBJ2-7|TRBV4-1|.|.
TGCGCCAGCAGCGCCTCGGACAACGCCTACGAGCAGTACTTC
CASSASDNAYEQYF
>TRBJ2-7|TRBV30|few|.
TGTGCCTGGAGTGTACGGTGGGGGGACATATACGAGCAGTACTTC
CAWSVRWGDIYEQYF
>TRBJ1-2|TRBV20-1|.|.
TGCAGTGCTAGTCTGGAGGACTATGGCTACACCTTC
CSASLEDYGYTF
>TRBJ2-5|TRBV9|.|.
TGTGCCAGCAGCGTAGGGTGGCGGCAAGAGACCCAGTACTTC
CASSVGWRQETQYF
>TRBJ2-5|TRBV5-4|.|TRBD2
TGTGCCACAACCCCCCACCTAGCGGATCAGACCCAGTACTTC
CATTPHLADQTQYF
>TRBJ2-1|TRBV19|.|TRBD2
TGTGCCAGTAGTAAACTTGTAGCGGGGGGTCACAATGAGCAGTTCTTC
CASSKLVAGGHNEQFF
>TRBJ2-3|TRBV25-1|.|.
TGTGCCAGCAGCCTTGCGCATAGGACAGATACGCAGTATTTT
CASSLAHRTDTQYF
>TRBJ1-4|TRBV4-2|.|TRBD1
TGTGCCAGCAGCCATGATCCTCTCACAGGGGTTCGTGAAAAACTGTTTTTT
CASSHDPLTGVREKLFF
>TRBJ1-2|TRBV20-1|.|.
TGCAGTGAGGGGGGCAACGTTAACTATGGCTACACCTTC
CSEGGNVNYGYTF
>TRBJ1-6|TRBV6-1|many|TRBD1
TGTGCCAGCAGTGTGATGGGACAGGGTAATTCACCCCTCCACTTT
CASSVMGQGNSPLHF
>TRBJ1-1|TRBV5-8|.|.
TGTGCCAGCAGCACCTTCCGTGGGGCTTTCTTT
CASSTFRGAFF
>TRBJ2-7|TRBV20-1|.|TRBD1
TGCAGTGCTGGACAGGGGGATAGGGAGCAGTACTTC
CSAGQGDREQYF
>TRBJ1-2|TRBV19|.|.
TGTGCCAGTAGCCCGGGACCACACCTCGGCTACACCTTC
CASSPGPHLGYTF
>TRBJ2-1|TRBV12-3/TRBV12-4|few|TRBD1
TGTGCCAGCACGGACAGGGGCTCCTACAATGAGCAGTTCTTC
CASTDRGSYNEQFF
>TRBJ2-5|TRBV7-9|.|.
TGTGCCAGCAGCGTTGTGTCCCTCATGGCCGAGACCCAGTACTTC
CASSVVSLMAETQYF
>TRBJ2-5|TRBV20-1|few|TRBD1
TGCAGTGCTAGAGTAATAAAGGGGGCCGGGGAGACCCAGTACTTC
CSARVIKGAGETQYF
>TRBJ2-1|TRBV19|.|.
TGTGCCAGTACCCGACAGGGAGGTAGCTCCTACAATGAGCAGTTCTTC
CASTRQGGSSYNEQFF
>TRBJ2-1|TRBV20-1|.|.
TGCAGTGCCCCACTAGCAGGTAGTGGCAATGAGCAGTTCTTC
CSAPLAGSGNEQFF
>TRBJ1-5|TRBV2|few|TRBD1
TGTGCCAGCAGATGGGACAGGTGGGGCAATCAGCCCCAGCATTTT
CASRWDRWGNQPQHF
>TRBJ2-3|TRBV12-3/TRBV12-4|.|.
TGTGCCAGCAGCAGGGGCCTTACAGATACGCAGTATTTT
CASSRGLTDTQYF
>TRBJ1-1|TRBV2|.|.
TGTGCCAGCAGTAGACGAAGGCCGAACACTGAAGCTTTCTTT
CASSRRRPNTEAFF
>TRBJ2-5|TRBV4-2|.|.
TGTGCCAGCAGCCAAACTAGCTTAGGGGAGACCCAGTACTTC
CASSQTSLGETQYF
>TRBJ2-5|TRBV20-1|few|TRBD2
TGCAGTGCTGGGAGGGGCCTCCAAGAGACCCAGTACTTC
CSAGRGLQETQYF
>TRBJ2-1|TRBV7-3|many|.
TGTGCCAGCAGCTTAAACTACAATGAGCAGTTCTTC
CASSLNYNEQFF
>TRBJ2-3|TRBV29-1|.|TRBD1
TGCAGCGTCACCCACCCTGACAGGGGGGTAACAGATACGCAGTATTTT
CSVTHPDRGVTDTQYF
>TRBJ2-2|TRBV9|.|.
TGTGCCAGCAGCGTAGTGCCCGACACCGGGGAGCTGTTTTTT
CASSVVPDTGELFF
>TRBJ2-5|TRBV20-1|.|.
TGCAGTGCTAGAATATGGACGCGAGAGACCCAGTACTTC
CSARIWTRETQYF
>TRBJ2-1|TRBV4-2|few|TRBD2
TGTGCCAGCAGCCCATTAGCGGGGGGGCCGAACAATGAGCAGTTCTTC
CASSPLAGGPNNEQFF
>TRBJ1-4|TRBV7-9|.|.
TGTGCCAGCAGCCGAATTGCAACTAATGAAAAACTGTTTTTT
CASSRIATNEKLFF
>TRBJ2-7|TRBV7-9|.|.
TGTGCCAGCAGCTTGACCGGGACCTTCTCCTACGAGCAGTACTTC
CASSLTGTFSYEQYF
>TRBJ2-1|TRBV27|few|.
TGTGCCAGCAGCCCCCTCGAGGGCCGAAGCTCCTACAATGAGCAGTTCTTC
CASSPLEGRSSYNEQFF
>TRBJ1-2|TRBV12-3/TRBV12-4|many|.
TGTGCCAGCACCTCGGGCCAGAACTTCCCAGCCTACTATGGCTACACCTTC
CASTSGQNFPAYYGYTF
>TRBJ2-1|TRBV6-1|few|.
TGTGCCAGCAGTGAAGGACCATCCGGGTTCAATGAGCAGTTCTTC
CASSEGPSGFNEQFF
>TRBJ1-5|TRBV20-1|.|.
TGCAGTGCTAGAGATTTCGAGGGAGGGTCGGGCCATCAGCCCCAGCATTTT
CSARDFEGGSGHQPQHF
>TRBJ2-4|TRBV30|few|.
TGTGCCTGGAGTGCTCGGGGAAGAAGCATTCAGTACTTC
CAWSARGRSIQYF
>TRBJ2-2|TRBV20-1|few|.
TGCAGTGGGCAGGGATGGACCGGGGAGCTGTTTTTT
CSGQGWTGELFF
>TRBJ1-5|TRBV5-5|.|TRBD1
TGTGCCAGCAGCTTGGGCCGGGACAGGGGACAGCCCCAGCATTTT
CASSLGRDRGQPQHF
>TRBJ2-7|TRBV7-2|few|.
TGTGCCAGCACCTTACCCCCGGGGTTCGAGCAGTACTTC
CASTLPPGFEQYF
>TRBJ2-3|TRBV6-1|.|TRBD1
TGTGCCAGCGAACCCTACGGACAGGGGTTCCCCCCACACGATACGCAGTATTTT
CASEPYGQGFPPHDTQYF
>TRBJ2-2|TRBV20-1|few|.
TGCAGTGCTAGAACAGCCACTACGAACACCGGGGAGCTGTTTTTT
CSARTATTNTGELFF